A selection of T cell receptor beta chains follows, all from one sample in a study of response to subunit inactivated influenza vaccine. MiXCR, run by TCRdb on the RT-PCR reads, gives a single entry per CDR3 protein. The repertoire includes about 780,000 distinct CDR3 sequences, roughly 18% of them detected once, and roughly 10% sits in the top ten. Sequenced material: PBMCs from blood, taken more than 4 days after vaccination. The source is a man aged 45-65 years who received an inactivated influenza vaccine. Both conserved end residues are part of each CDR3. Each record gives: V gene, D gene, CDR3 protein. A D gene is named only where the DNA matches it firmly.

TRBV5-1 | . | CASSSGRGDEKLFF
TRBV11-2 | TRBD1 | CASSHGTDITGELFF
TRBV15 | . | CATSPGLGGYEQYF
TRBV20-1 | . | CSAREAGKRTGELFF
TRBV20-1 | . | CSALPGSSYNEQFF
TRBV9 | TRBD2 | CASSGTSRGSYNEQFF
TRBV9 | TRBD2 | CASSVLAGAGPHEQFF
TRBV20-1 | . | CSARPLGGQDEQFF
TRBV4-3 | . | CASSQDTGATEAFF
TRBV12-3/TRBV12-4 | TRBD2 | CASSLVRAGGRNEQFF
TRBV5-8 | . | CASSLWENMNTEAFF
TRBV12-3/TRBV12-4 | . | CASSFRFGSYEQYF
TRBV6-1 | . | CASRTGFGSEAFF
TRBV12-3/TRBV12-4 | TRBD2 | CASSLRDYSYNEQFF
TRBV9 | TRBD2 | CASSVVSGRSDEQFF
TRBV28 | . | CASSPWTVVYGYTF
TRBV20-1 | . | CSARDAALTGYEQYF
TRBV12-3/TRBV12-4 | . | CASSLLVRNEQFF
TRBV20-1 | TRBD2 | CSASESGRAYNEQFF
TRBV5-5 | TRBD2 | CASSTGTSGGDEQFF
TRBV12-3/TRBV12-4 | . | CASSLWATQETQYF
TRBV21-1 | . | CASSPRGGEVLFF
TRBV7-2 | TRBD2 | CASRLGTSGTHEQYF
TRBV20-1 | . | CSAMPGLSYNEQFF
TRBV29-1 | . | CSVGGAPGSYNEQFF
TRBV15 | TRBD1 | CATSMGQGLDIQYF
TRBV5-1 | TRBD2 | CASSFGGRRFDEQFF
TRBV12-3/TRBV12-4 | . | CASSFRGDTGELFF
TRBV29-1 | . | CSVVRTGGYGYTF
TRBV20-1 | TRBD2 | CSARERLAGGLYYNEQFF
TRBV20-1 | . | CSAYGGGNNEQFF
TRBV14 | . | CASSQEVGTSVHTF
TRBV20-1 | . | CSARVQNTGELFF
TRBV28 | TRBD2 | CASRLAGESGNEQFF
TRBV24-1 | TRBD2 | CATSDSLAGEYNEQFF
TRBV6-5 | . | CASSYRGNTEAFF
TRBV4-3 | . | CASSQERSYNEQFF
TRBV5-1 | TRBD2 | CASSPQGLGTAYEQYF
TRBV9 | TRBD1 | CASSVGPTGGRDSPLHF
TRBV5-1 | TRBD2 | CASSSQPGSAGGQFF